This T cell receptor (beta chain) was documented in a study of blood T cell repertoires in COVID-19. Background on the study: From the United States, Italy and Spain came samples of acute and convalescent COVID-19. T cells, B-cell-depleted T cells, or PBMCs supplied cDNA or gDNA.

Trimming took 5 bases from V and 9 from J, leaving 17 bases between them. The CDR3 sequence is 14 residues long. Germline V gene lookup returns CDR1 GTSNPN and CDR2 SVGIG (reference sequence). How the authors handled the data: By means of reference gene primer amplification, nucleated cell counts were estimated. Sequenced by immunoSEQ multiplex PCR; TCRdb stores in-frame clones only, minus some. V and J calls and clone size are those listed in that table; D and trimming were worked out from the DNA. The table includes about 130,000 clones, roughly 83% detected once. Input material: peripheral blood. This TCR was sampled from an elderly woman with acute or convalescent COVID-19. J is TRBJ1-6 and V is TRBV30; D is perhaps TRBD1 (6 bases). The CDR3 spells CAWGTSGGFSPLHF. DNA of the CDR3: TGTGCCTGGGGGACGTCGGGGGGCTTTTCACCCCTCCACTTT.